Listed here are 17 T cell receptor beta chains from one sample, sequenced in a study of cytomegalovirus exposure and HLA in healthy donors (dated by TCRdb to the late 2010s). Library preparation was by the immunoSEQ multiplex PCR assay. For the multiplex PCR, a mixture combining 60 forward primers for TCR Vbeta segments and 13 reverse primers for TCR Jbeta segments was used. Imported from immuneACCESS, the table was reduced by TCRdb to in-frame sequences with V and J called. These copies leave out some clones; in studies compared against another copy, an unresolved V gene accounts for under half, and the cause of the remainder is not known. The sample has about 130,000 clones on record, over 50% of them singletons. The ten largest clonotypes hold 1.5% to 2% of the sample. The sequencing input was PBMCs. These receptors came from a human donor in good health.

The sample holds one count of this clone. The chain has TRBV4-3 and TRBJ1-4, with D maybe TRBD1 (6 bases). There are 15 residues in the CDR3. Trimming took 2 bases from V and 7 from J, leaving 14 bases between them. Looked up from germline, CDR1 is LGHNA and CDR2 is YSLEER. DNA for the CDR3: TGCGCCAGCAGCCAAAGATTGGGGGCGGGTGAAAAACTGTTTTTT. Translating it yields CASSQRLGAGEKLFF.

The chain has TRBV11-2 and TRBJ2-5, with 11 bases identical to TRBD2. The V and J ends lost 1 base and 2 bases, in that order; junction bases with no gene match: 0. Germline V gives CDR1 SGHAT, CDR2 FQNNGV. CDR3 length equals 15 residues. Written as DNA, the CDR3 is TGTGCCAGCAGCTTAGTAGCGGGAGGGCAAGAGACCCAGTACTTC. Translating gives CASSLVAGGQETQYF. Based on the CDR3 plus reference TRBV11-2 and TRBJ2-5, the full variable domain is EAGVAQSPRYKIIEKRQSVAFWCNPISGHATLYWYQQILGQGPKLLIQFQNNGVVDDSQLPKDRFSAERLKGVDSTLKIQPAKLEDSAVYLCASSLVAGGQETQYFGPGTRLLVL.

This clone came up a few times. The chain couples TRBV28 to TRBJ2-7, with 9 bases aligning to TRBD1. Germline CDR1 and CDR2: MDHEN and SYDVKM. After removal of 5 bases from V and 0 bases from J, the junction contained 11 bases not matched to a gene. CDR3 length: 17 amino acids. CDR3 coding DNA: TGTGCCAGCAGTCTCCTACCGGGACAGGGTCCCTCCTACGAGCAGTACTTC. This sequence encodes CASSLLPGQGPSYEQYF.

V is TRBV14 and J is TRBJ2-2; the match to TRBD2 covers 9 bases. CDR3 length: 16 residues. Trimming cost V 0 bases and J 6 bases; bases outside gene matches: 5. CDR1 is SGHDN, CDR2 FVKESK, per germline. Here the CDR3 reads CASSQDVAGAAGELFF. The CDR3 DNA is TGTGCCAGCAGCCAAGACGTAGCGGGAGCCGCCGGGGAGCTGTTTTTT.

V gene TRBV7-9 combines with J gene TRBJ1-4; the D is unclear. Trimming left V 2 bases short and J 8 bases short, with 15 bases between. CDR1 and CDR2 (germline): SEHNR, FQNEAQ (reference sequence). This CDR3 spans 15 amino acids. Here the CDR3 DNA reads TGTGCCAGCAGCTTAAGTAGTAACTCCAGGGAAAAACTGTTTTTT. It encodes CASSLSSNSREKLFF.

V is TRBV9 and J is TRBJ2-3; 10 nucleotides align to TRBD2. V lost 0 bases to trimming and J lost 2 bases; unmatched junction nucleotides: 3. The V gene's germline CDR1 is SGDLS and CDR2 YYNGEE. The CDR3 has 16 residues. This chain's CDR3 is CASSVAGTSDTDTQYF. For the CDR3, the DNA is TGTGCCAGCAGCGTAGCAGGGACTAGCGACACAGATACGCAGTATTTT.

The V call is TRBV5-1, the J call TRBJ2-5, with 9 positions matching TRBD2. The V gene's germline CDR1 is SGHRS and CDR2 YFSETQ. Trimming removed 2 bases from V and 2 bases from J; junction bases left unmatched: 7. CDR3 length equals 16 residues. The CDR3 sequence is CASSFSSGRVQETQYF. The CDR3 region has the DNA TGCGCCAGCAGCTTTAGTAGCGGGAGAGTACAAGAGACCCAGTACTTC.

The chain employs TRBV5-6 and TRBJ2-7; D perhaps matches TRBD1 (6 bases). The V end lost 2 bases, the J end lost 7 bases, and 19 bases lay between the germline ends. Germline assignment: CDR1 SGHDT and CDR2 YYEEEE. The CDR3 consists of 15 residues. DNA of the CDR3: TGTGCCAGCAGCTTTCAAGACAGGACCCTACGGGAGCAGTACTTC. As protein: CASSFQDRTLREQYF. Combining the CDR3 with reference TRBV5-6 and TRBJ2-7 gives the whole variable domain DAGVTQSPTHLIKTRGQQVTLRCSPKSGHDTVSWYQQALGQGPQFIFQYYEEEERQRGNFPDRFSGHQFPNYSSELNVNALLLGDSALYLCASSFQDRTLREQYFGPGTRLTVT.

Of note for this clone: Other DNA sequences in this sample translate to the same CDR3. This chain joins TRBV7-9 and TRBJ2-7; possible D gene TRBD1, 6 bases. The CDR3 is made up of 13 amino acids. Trimming took off 5 bases at V and 4 bases at J, with 12 bases between the two ends. Germline loops: CDR1 SEHNR, CDR2 FQNEAQ (reference sequence). DNA for the CDR3: TGTGCCAGCAGCGACGGGACACCTTACGAGCAGTACTTC. Translation gives CASSDGTPYEQYF.

The V gene is TRBV2, the J gene TRBJ1-4; a weak D match, TRBD1 (5 bases). V was pared by 2 bases and J by 7 bases, with 8 bases between. Germline CDR1 reads SNHLY; CDR2 reads FYNNEI. The CDR3 has 13 amino acids. CDR3 region: CASSELRGEKLFF. CDR3 bases: TGTGCCAGCAGTGAACTTAGGGGTGAAAAACTGTTTTTT.

This clone was detected only a few times. As DNA, the CDR3 is TGTGCCAGCAGCGGACAGGGGGCCTCGGATGAGCAGTTCTTC. Translated: CASSGQGASDEQFF. The chain recombines TRBV7-3 with TRBJ2-1; 11 bases align to TRBD1. J gave up 8 bases and V 5 bases, and 5 bases lay outside the gene matches. Germline V CDR1 and CDR2: SGHTA, FQGTGA. The CDR3 length is 14 residues.

DNA of the CDR3: TGCGCCAGCAGCTTAGGACCGCTCGGGGGCACAGATACGCAGTATTTT. This sequence encodes CASSLGPLGGTDTQYF. The chain links TRBV5-1 to TRBJ2-3, with TRBD2 as a possible D gene (5 bases). CDR1 is SGHRS and CDR2 is YFSETQ in the germline V gene. The germline V and J ends were trimmed by 2 bases and 1 base, with 14 bases remaining between them. The CDR3 is made up of 16 amino acids.

V and J are TRBV19 and TRBJ2-5; perhaps TRBD1 as D (6 bases). The V and J ends lost 5 bases and 4 bases respectively, with 20 bases between them. In germline, CDR1 is LNHDA, CDR2 SQIVND (reference sequence). There are 16 residues in the CDR3. CDR3 nucleotide sequence: TGTGCCAGTAGTCCCGGGACACGGGGATGGGGAGAGACCCAGTACTTC. Its protein product is CASSPGTRGWGETQYF.

There are a few counts of this clone. The chain carries TRBV19 and TRBJ2-1; D uncertain. V was trimmed by 7 bases and J by 3 bases, leaving 16 bases between them. This CDR3 has 15 amino acids. Germline assignment: CDR1 LNHDA and CDR2 SQIVND (reference sequence). As DNA, the CDR3 is TGTGCCAGTAAATCCGGTAGCTTTGTCTACAATGAGCAGTTCTTC. Translated: CASKSGSFVYNEQFF.

The rearrangement uses TRBV10-3 and TRBJ2-3; TRBD1 aligns across 7 bases. The germline V gene has CDR1 ENHRY and CDR2 SYGVKD. Trimming removed 2 bases from V and 6 bases from J; junction bases left unmatched: 5. The CDR3 length is 14 residues. CDR3 nucleotide sequence: TGTGCCATCAGTGAGGACAGGGCCGGTGATACGCAGTATTTT. Translating it yields CAISEDRAGDTQYF.

The chain carries TRBV7-9 and TRBJ1-3, with 7 bases that match TRBD1. This CDR3 is 13 amino acids long. Germline V gene data show CDR1 as SEHNR and CDR2 as FQNEAQ (reference sequence). V was clipped by 5 bases and J by 8 bases; unmatched bases: 6. CDR3 DNA: TGTGCCAGCAGCCTGGGACAGCGAGACACCATATATTTT. This translates into CASSLGQRDTIYF.

This rearrangement joins TRBV19 to TRBJ2-5; possibly TRBD1 for D (6 bases). V was cut by 6 bases and J by 5 bases, with 13 bases left in between. CDR3 length: 13 amino acids. The germline V gene encodes CDR1 LNHDA and CDR2 SQIVND (reference sequence). CDR3 bases: TGTGCCAGTAGACAGGGTGCTGAGGAGACCCAGTACTTC. Translation: CASRQGAEETQYF.